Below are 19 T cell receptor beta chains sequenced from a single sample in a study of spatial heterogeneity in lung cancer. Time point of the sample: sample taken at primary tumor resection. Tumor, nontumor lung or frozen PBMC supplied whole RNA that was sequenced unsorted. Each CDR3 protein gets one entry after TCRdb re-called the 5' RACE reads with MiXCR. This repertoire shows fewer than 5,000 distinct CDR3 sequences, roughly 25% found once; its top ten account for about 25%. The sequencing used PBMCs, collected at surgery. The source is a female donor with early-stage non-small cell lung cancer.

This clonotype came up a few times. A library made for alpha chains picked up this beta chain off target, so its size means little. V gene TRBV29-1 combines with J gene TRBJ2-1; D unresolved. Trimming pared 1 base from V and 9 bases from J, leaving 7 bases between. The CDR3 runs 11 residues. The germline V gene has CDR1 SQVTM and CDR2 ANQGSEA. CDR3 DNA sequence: TGCAGCGTTGAAGCACTCAGTGAGCAGTTCTTC. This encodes CSVEALSEQFF.

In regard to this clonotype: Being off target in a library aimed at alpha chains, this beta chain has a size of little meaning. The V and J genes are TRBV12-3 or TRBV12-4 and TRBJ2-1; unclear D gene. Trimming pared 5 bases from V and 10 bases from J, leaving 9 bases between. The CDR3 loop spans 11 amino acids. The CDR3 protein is CASSPAREQFF. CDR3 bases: TGTGCCAGCAGTCCTGCAAGGGAGCAGTTCTTC.

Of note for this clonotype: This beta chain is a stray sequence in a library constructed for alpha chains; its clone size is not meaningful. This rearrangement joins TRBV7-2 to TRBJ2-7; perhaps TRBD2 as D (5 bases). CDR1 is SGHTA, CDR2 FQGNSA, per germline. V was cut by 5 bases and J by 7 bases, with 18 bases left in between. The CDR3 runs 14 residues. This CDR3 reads CASSPSGRGGEQYF. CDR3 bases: TGTGCCAGCAGCCCCAGTGGGAGAGGAGGAGAGCAGTACTTC.

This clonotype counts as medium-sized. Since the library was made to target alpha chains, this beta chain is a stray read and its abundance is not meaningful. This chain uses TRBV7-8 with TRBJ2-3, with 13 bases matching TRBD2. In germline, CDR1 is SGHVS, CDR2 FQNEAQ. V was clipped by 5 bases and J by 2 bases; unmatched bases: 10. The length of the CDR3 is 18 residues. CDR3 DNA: TGTGCCAGCAGCCGGACTAGCGGGAGTCCGCTTCCCACAGATACGCAGTATTTT. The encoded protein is CASSRTSGSPLPTDTQYF.

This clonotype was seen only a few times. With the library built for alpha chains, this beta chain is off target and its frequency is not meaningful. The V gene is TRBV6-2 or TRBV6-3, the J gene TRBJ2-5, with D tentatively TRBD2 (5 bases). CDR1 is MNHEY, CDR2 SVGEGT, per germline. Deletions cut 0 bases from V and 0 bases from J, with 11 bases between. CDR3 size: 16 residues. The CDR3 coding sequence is TGTGCCAGCAGTTACTCGGGTTTCGGGGACCAAGAGACCCAGTACTTC. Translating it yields CASSYSGFGDQETQYF.

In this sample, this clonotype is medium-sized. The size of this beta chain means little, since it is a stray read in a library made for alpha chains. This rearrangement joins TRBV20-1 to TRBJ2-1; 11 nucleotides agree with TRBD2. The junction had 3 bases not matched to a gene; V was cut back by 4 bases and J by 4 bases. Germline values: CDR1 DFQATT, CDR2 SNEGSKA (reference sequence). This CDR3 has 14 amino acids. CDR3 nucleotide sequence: TGCAGTGCTAAGGGACTAGCGGAGTACAATGAGCAGTTCTTC. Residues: CSAKGLAEYNEQFF.

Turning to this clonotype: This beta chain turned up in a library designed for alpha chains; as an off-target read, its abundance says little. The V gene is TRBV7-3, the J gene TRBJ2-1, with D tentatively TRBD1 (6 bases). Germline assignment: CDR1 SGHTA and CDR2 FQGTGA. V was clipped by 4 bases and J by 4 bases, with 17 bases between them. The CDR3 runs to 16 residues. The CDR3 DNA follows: TGTGCCAGCAGCTCTAATGGGGGCAGGACTTACAATGAGCAGTTCTTC. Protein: CASSSNGGRTYNEQFF.

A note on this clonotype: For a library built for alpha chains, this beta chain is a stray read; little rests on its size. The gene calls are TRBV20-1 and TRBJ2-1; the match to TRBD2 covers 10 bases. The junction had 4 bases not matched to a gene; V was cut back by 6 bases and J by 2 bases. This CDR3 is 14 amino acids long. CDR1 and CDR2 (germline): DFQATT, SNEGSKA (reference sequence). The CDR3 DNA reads TGCAGTGCCGTTAGCGGGAGGACCTACAATGAGCAGTTCTTC. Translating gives CSAVSGRTYNEQFF.

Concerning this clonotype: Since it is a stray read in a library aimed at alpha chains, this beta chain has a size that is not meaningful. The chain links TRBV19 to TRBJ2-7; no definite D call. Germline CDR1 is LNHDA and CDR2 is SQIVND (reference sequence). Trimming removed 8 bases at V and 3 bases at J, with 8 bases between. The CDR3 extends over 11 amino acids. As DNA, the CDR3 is TGTGCCAGTCGCAGGAACTACGAGCAGTACTTC. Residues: CASRRNYEQYF.

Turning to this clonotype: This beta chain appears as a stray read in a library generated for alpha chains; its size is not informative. In nucleotides, the CDR3 is TGTGCCAGCAGCTTAGGCAGATACAATGAGCAGTTCTTC. Translating gives CASSLGRYNEQFF. The chain links TRBV7-2 to TRBJ2-1, with D unresolved. V shed 1 base and J shed 4 bases, with 5 bases lying between them. The CDR3 is 13 amino acids. Germline V gene sequence: CDR1 SGHTA, CDR2 FQGNSA.

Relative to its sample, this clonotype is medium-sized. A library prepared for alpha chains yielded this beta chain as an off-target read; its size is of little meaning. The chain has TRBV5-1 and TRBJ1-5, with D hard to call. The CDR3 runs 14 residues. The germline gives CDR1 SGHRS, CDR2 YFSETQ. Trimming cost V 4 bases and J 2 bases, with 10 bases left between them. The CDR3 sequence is CASSPGEGNQPQHF. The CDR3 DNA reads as TGCGCCAGCAGCCCTGGGGAGGGCAATCAGCCCCAGCATTTT.

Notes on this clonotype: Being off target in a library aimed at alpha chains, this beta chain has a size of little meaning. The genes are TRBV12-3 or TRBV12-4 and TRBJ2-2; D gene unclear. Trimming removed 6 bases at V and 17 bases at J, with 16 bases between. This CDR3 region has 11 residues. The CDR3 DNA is TGTGCCAGCAGAGGCAGGACCCGAAAATTTTTT. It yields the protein CASRGRTRKFF.

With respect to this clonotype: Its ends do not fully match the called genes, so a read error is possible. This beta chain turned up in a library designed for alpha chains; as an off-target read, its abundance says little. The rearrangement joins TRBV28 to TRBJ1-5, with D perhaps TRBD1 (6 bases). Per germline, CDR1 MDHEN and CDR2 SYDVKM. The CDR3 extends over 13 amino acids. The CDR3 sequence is CASSYRVAQSQHF. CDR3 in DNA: TGTGCCAGCAGTTACAGGGTGGCTCAGTCCCAGCATTTT.

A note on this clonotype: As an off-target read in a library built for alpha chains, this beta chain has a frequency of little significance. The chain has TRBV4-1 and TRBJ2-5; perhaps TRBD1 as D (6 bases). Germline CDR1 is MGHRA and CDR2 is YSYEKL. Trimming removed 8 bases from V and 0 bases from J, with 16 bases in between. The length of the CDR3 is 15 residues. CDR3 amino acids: CASRAVWTDQETQYF. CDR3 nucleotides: TGCGCCAGCCGAGCGGTATGGACAGACCAAGAGACCCAGTACTTC.

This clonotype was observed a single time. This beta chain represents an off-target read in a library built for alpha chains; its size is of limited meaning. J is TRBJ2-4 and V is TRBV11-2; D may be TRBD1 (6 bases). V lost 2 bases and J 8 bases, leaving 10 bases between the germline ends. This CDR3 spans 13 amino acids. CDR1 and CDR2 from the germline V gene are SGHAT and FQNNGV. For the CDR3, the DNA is TGTGCCAGCAGCTTATTCAGGGGTGACATTCAGTACTTC. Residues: CASSLFRGDIQYF.

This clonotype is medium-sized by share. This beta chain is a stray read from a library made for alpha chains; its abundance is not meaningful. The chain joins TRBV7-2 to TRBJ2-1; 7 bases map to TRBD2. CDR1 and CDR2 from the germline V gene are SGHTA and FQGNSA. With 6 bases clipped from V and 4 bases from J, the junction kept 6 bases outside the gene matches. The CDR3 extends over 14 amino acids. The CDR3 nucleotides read TGTGCCAGCAGGTCCAGCGGGACTTACAATGAGCAGTTCTTC. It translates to CASRSSGTYNEQFF.

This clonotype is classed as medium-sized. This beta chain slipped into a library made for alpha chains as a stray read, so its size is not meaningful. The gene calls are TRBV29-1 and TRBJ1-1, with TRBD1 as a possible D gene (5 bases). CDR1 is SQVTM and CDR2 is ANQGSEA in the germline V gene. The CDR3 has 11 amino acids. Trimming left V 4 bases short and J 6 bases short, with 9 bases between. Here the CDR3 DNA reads TGCAGCGTTGGGTGGGGGTCTGAAGCTTTCTTT. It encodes CSVGWGSEAFF. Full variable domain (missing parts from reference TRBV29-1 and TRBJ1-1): SAVISQKPSRDICQRGTSLTIQCQVDSQVTMMFWYRQQPGQSLTLIATANQGSEATYESGFVIDKFPISRPNLTFSTLTVSNMSPEDSSIYLCSVGWGSEAFFGQGTRLTVV.

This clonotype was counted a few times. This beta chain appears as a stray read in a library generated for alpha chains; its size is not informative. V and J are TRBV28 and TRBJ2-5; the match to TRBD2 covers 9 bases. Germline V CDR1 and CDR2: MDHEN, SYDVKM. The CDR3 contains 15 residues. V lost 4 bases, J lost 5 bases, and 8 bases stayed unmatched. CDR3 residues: CASSSMREGPETQYF. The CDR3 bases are TGTGCCAGCAGTTCCATGCGGGAGGGTCCGGAGACCCAGTACTTC. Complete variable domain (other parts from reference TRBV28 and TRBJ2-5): DVKVTQSSRYLVKRTGEKVFLECVQDMDHENMFWYRQDPGLGLRLIYFSYDVKMKEKGDIPEGYSVSREKKERFSLILESASTNQTSMYLCASSSMREGPETQYFGPGTRLLVL.

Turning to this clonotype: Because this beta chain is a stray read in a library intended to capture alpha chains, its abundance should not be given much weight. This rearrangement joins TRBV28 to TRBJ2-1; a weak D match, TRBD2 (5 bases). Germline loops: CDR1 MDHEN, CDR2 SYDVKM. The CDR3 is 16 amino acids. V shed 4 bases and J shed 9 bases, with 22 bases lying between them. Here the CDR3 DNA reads TGTGCCAGCAGTTGGGTGGCTAGCAGGAGGCGTGGTGAGCAGTTCTTC. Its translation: CASSWVASRRRGEQFF.